The 16 T cell receptor beta chains presented below share a single source sample, sequenced in a study of Ad26.COV2.S vaccination and SARS-CoV-2 variants. Sequenced by immunoSEQ multiplex PCR; TCRdb stores in-frame clones only, minus some. The data contain approximately 240,000 clones, over 75% of them seen just once; the ten biggest clones take up about 10%. Treatment: roughly 19 received Ad26.COV2.S at low or high dose, single or two shots; about five received placebo; per-sample allocation not given. At day 63 after the first vaccine or placebo injection, samples were drawn. The material sequenced was peripheral blood, taken in a trial of Ad26.COV2.S vaccine versus placebo. The receptors here all came from a person aged 18-60 years who received the Ad26.COV2.S COVID-19 vaccine or a placebo.

This clone was seen only once. The gene calls are TRBV7-9 and TRBJ1-5, with TRBD1 matching over 7 bases. The CDR3 consists of 14 residues. Unmatched junction bases numbered 6, after V lost 8 bases and J lost 2 bases. Germline CDR1 is SEHNR and CDR2 is FQNEAQ (reference sequence). CDR3 DNA sequence: TGTGCCAGCGGTGAGGGGGCGGGCAATCAGCCCCAGCATTTT. Protein: CASGEGAGNQPQHF.

The rearrangement links TRBV7-6 to TRBJ1-6, with 12 bases lining up with TRBD1. The junction had 11 bases not matched to a gene; V was cut back by 1 base and J by 7 bases. The CDR3 is 19 amino acids. Germline V gene lookup returns CDR1 SGHVS and CDR2 FNYEAQ. Written as DNA, the CDR3 is TGTGCCAGCAGCTTAGTGGGGCGGGACAGGGGGCGTTGGAATTCACCCCTCCACTTT. Residues: CASSLVGRDRGRWNSPLHF.

This chain joins TRBV27 and TRBJ1-1; D remains ambiguous. V shed 5 bases and J shed 3 bases, with 22 bases lying between them. The germline V gene encodes CDR1 MNHEY and CDR2 SMNVEV (reference sequence). This CDR3 spans 17 amino acids. This chain's CDR3 is CASSTLGGPRRDTEAFF. CDR3 DNA: TGTGCCAGCAGTACGCTGGGAGGACCACGTAGGGACACTGAAGCTTTCTTT.

This clone was recorded only once. This chain connects TRBV30 to TRBJ1-4; the match to TRBD1 covers 10 bases. This CDR3 comprises 14 residues. Germline V gene data show CDR1 as GTSNPN and CDR2 as SVGIG (reference sequence). The V segment lost 4 bases and the J segment 6 bases; nucleotides outside the gene matches: 5. The CDR3 DNA is TGTGCCTGGACCCCCGGGACAGGGGATGAAAAACTGTTTTTT. Amino acids: CAWTPGTGDEKLFF.

This rearrangement joins TRBV11-2 to TRBJ2-5, with 9 bases lining up with TRBD1. CDR1 is SGHAT and CDR2 is FQNNGV in the germline V gene. This CDR3 is built from 16 residues. Trimming took 4 bases from V and 2 from J; bases not matched to a gene: 8. The CDR3 reads CASSSNRDRVQETQYF. The CDR3 nucleotides are TGTGCCAGCAGCTCTAACCGGGACAGGGTTCAAGAGACCCAGTACTTC.

The rearrangement joins TRBV6-5 to TRBJ1-3; D is ambiguous. The germline V gene has CDR1 MNHEY and CDR2 SVGAGI. This CDR3 has 12 amino acids. V lost 8 bases and J lost 0, with 5 bases in between. CDR3: CASGFSGNTIYF. Written as DNA, the CDR3 is TGTGCCAGCGGCTTCTCTGGAAACACCATATATTTT.

This clone was counted once. The chain recombines TRBV3-1 (or the pseudogene TRBV3-2) with TRBJ2-4; D may be TRBD2 (5 bases). The germline V and J ends were trimmed by 0 bases and 0 bases, with 12 bases remaining between them. Germline CDR1 LGHDT, CDR2 YNNKEL (reference sequence). The CDR3 extends over 17 amino acids. In DNA, the CDR3 is TGTGCCAGCAGCCAAGATAGGACTTCGCTAGCCAAAAACATTCAGTACTTC. This gives the protein CASSQDRTSLAKNIQYF.

This chain uses TRBV30 with TRBJ2-5; 9 bases are a match to TRBD1. J lost 4 bases, V lost 0 bases, and 3 bases had no gene match. Germline loops: CDR1 GTSNPN, CDR2 SVGIG (reference sequence). The CDR3 loop spans 14 amino acids. The CDR3 DNA is TGTGCCTGGAGTGTACAGGGGGCTGGAGAGACCCAGTACTTC. It encodes CAWSVQGAGETQYF.

The genes are TRBV5-1 and TRBJ1-1; tentative D call: TRBD1 (5 bases). V gave up 5 bases and J gave up 1 base, with 9 bases separating them. The CDR3 has 13 amino acids. Germline CDR1 is SGHRS and CDR2 is YFSETQ. The CDR3 reads CASSWTRNTEAFF. CDR3 nucleotide sequence: TGCGCCAGCAGTTGGACAAGGAACACTGAAGCTTTCTTT. Using reference TRBV5-1 and TRBJ1-1 for the parts outside the CDR3, the full variable domain is KAGVTQTPRYLIKTRGQQVTLSCSPISGHRSVSWYQQTPGQGLQFLFEYFSETQRNKGNFPGRFSGRQFSNSRSEMNVSTLELGDSALYLCASSWTRNTEAFFGQGTRLTVV.

V is TRBV6-5 and J is TRBJ1-5, with D uncertain. The germline gives CDR1 MNHEY, CDR2 SVGAGI. Trimming removed 5 bases at V and 7 bases at J, with 18 bases between. CDR3 length equals 15 residues. The CDR3 DNA sequence: TGTGCCAGCAGTCGCGATCCAAGCGCCGGACAGCCCCAGCATTTT. It codes for CASSRDPSAGQPQHF.

This chain links TRBV24-1 with TRBJ2-7; possible D gene TRBD1, 6 bases. The CDR3 sequence is 13 residues long. Trimming left V 0 bases short and J 5 bases short, with 7 bases between. Germline loops: CDR1 KGHDR, CDR2 SFDVKD. The CDR3 nucleotides are TGTGCCACCAGTGATTTGCGGACAGACGAGCAGTACTTC. It specifies CATSDLRTDEQYF.

This sequence joins TRBV9 and TRBJ2-7; 10 nucleotides agree with TRBD1. Germline trimming cut 4 bases from V and 4 bases from J; bases unmatched to any gene: 5. The CDR3 has 14 amino acids. Germline V gene data show CDR1 as SGDLS and CDR2 as YYNGEE. The DNA of the CDR3 is TGTGCCAGCAGCATCGGACAGGGGGATTACGAGCAGTACTTC. This sequence encodes CASSIGQGDYEQYF.

The rearrangement uses TRBV5-8 and TRBJ2-2, with 8 bases aligning to TRBD2. The CDR3 covers 15 residues. Germline loops: CDR1 SGHTS, CDR2 YDEGEE. Trimming took 10 bases from V and 5 from J; bases not matched to a gene: 13. The CDR3 protein is CAAAASQRGTGELFF. In DNA form, the CDR3 reads TGTGCCGCAGCAGCAAGCCAGCGGGGGACCGGGGAGCTGTTTTTT. Full variable domain (rest looked up from reference TRBV5-8 and TRBJ2-2): EAGVTQSPTHLIKTRGQQATLRCSPISGHTSVYWYQQALGLGLQFLLWYDEGEERNRGNFPPRFSGRQFPNYSSELNVNALELEDSALYLCAAAASQRGTGELFFGEGSRLTVL.

The V and J genes are TRBV6-6 and TRBJ2-3; no reliable D call. The CDR3 extends over 14 amino acids. The V gene's germline CDR1 is MNHNY and CDR2 SVGAGI (reference sequence). In DNA, the CDR3 is TGTGACATTTGGAGCCCGAACGGAACAGATACGCAGTATTTT. Translating it yields CDIWSPNGTDTQYF.

The chain employs TRBV23-1 and TRBJ1-2; D gene unclear. TRBV23-1 is marked as an open reading frame, function uncertain. The CDR3 is 15 residues long. V lost 4 bases, J lost 5 bases, and 17 bases lay in between. The CDR3 spells CASSLSPTIRYGYTF. The CDR3 DNA sequence: TGCGCCAGCAGTCTGTCCCCGACAATACGTTATGGCTACACCTTC.

The rearrangement joins TRBV5-1 to TRBJ1-5, with D unresolved. CDR3 length: 15 amino acids. V lost 0 bases and J 5 bases, leaving 12 bases between the germline ends. The germline CDR1 and CDR2 sequences are SGHRS and YFSETQ. This CDR3 is CASSLEGRIDQPQHF. CDR3 in DNA: TGCGCCAGCAGCTTGGAAGGCAGGATTGATCAGCCCCAGCATTTT.